This TCR beta chain stems from a study of cytomegalovirus exposure and HLA in healthy donors (TCRdb year 2017). Regarding the research as a whole: In an earlier analysis of several hundred of the donors, under 300 Gb of sequence data and roughly 100 million unique TCR beta sequences from about 190 million T cells were reported. Roughly 300 gigabases of sequencing data and 70 million to 100 million unique TCR sequences made up an early release that covered 500 to 650 HLA-typed donors. Of the roughly 400 genotyped donors, more than 75% were placed in the genetic ancestry cluster associated with self-reported Caucasian donors. The study aimed to test whether cataloging public T cell receptors could reveal signatures of past pathogen exposure. The study profiled the T cell repertoires of fewer than 850 subjects by immunosequencing and related them to cytomegalovirus serostatus. A separate validation cohort of approximately 120 different subjects was used in addition to the approximately 640-subject first cohort. The study combined high-throughput TCR immunosequencing, statistical association of individual TCRs with disease status, and machine learning to predict cytomegalovirus infection status. A later analysis re-examined previously published TCR beta repertoires from more than 600 donors and added high-resolution HLA genotyping to investigate patterns of TCR occurrence. The later analysis used no new phenotypic data to find candidate immune exposures, relying instead on TCR beta sequences and their occurrence across donors. To decide whether each TCR beta V gene segment behaved as functional or pseudogenic, an earlier analysis of 587 of the donors relied on high-throughput TCR beta sequencing. Alongside the repertoire data, information on donor age, sex, ethnicity and CMV serostatus was compiled. In a later genetic analysis, genome-wide SNP genotypes for about 65% of the roughly 670 donors were used, and that subset was treated as a discovery cohort. Every discovery cohort repertoire had been produced on one sequencing platform. HLA typing included class I and class II loci at four-digit resolution. The number of donors typed differed by locus, with roughly 620-630 for A, B, C, DRB1 and DQB1, 522 for DQA1, 606 for DPA1, and 400 to 490 for DPB1. Because of strong linkage in the cohort, five DR-DQ haplotypes were treated as single units for association and clustering. Among around 400 genotyped donors of the cohort, an average of roughly 230,000 unique TCR beta nucleotide sequences was sequenced per donor, of which roughly 17% were non-productive. The study at large found these results: In an earlier analysis of fewer than 750 of the donors, most TCR beta V segments were observed in productive rearrangements about 87% or about 30% of the time, broadly matching IMGT annotations. Some IMGT-functional V segments, including TRBV6-2 and TRBV6-3, could not be told apart with the 87-base-pair reads, so those segments were excluded. In a later analysis, HLA-associated TCR beta chains were found to be more clonally expanded and to have lower generation probabilities than equally common non-associated chains. A later genetic analysis associated a missense DCLRE1C variant with V-gene and J-gene trimming of TCR beta chains, and an independent cohort replicated the association. Linkage disequilibrium might explain the correlated functional status among segregating V segments, but an unknown experimental factor could not be excluded. The authors suggested that the approach could potentially be generalized to other disease states and immunological phenotypes. A few of the identified cytomegalovirus-associated TCR beta chains were confirmed in vitro to be specific for cytomegalovirus antigens. A cluster of highly shared sequence variants was judged likely to represent a technical artifact of the sequencing pipeline. A further reported finding was that TCR beta sequences accurately predicted the HLA-A and HLA-B alleles for most subjects in the first cohort. Across donors, most TCR sequences were observed very rarely, whereas some public TCRs were present in many individuals. In the study, approximately 160 TCR beta chains were listed as associated with cytomegalovirus. Because some donors lacked HLA typing at each locus, the association tests relied only on the typed subset. In a later analysis, TCR association rates were found to vary across HLA loci, with the most associated TCRs seen for DRB1 alleles and the fewest for HLA-C alleles. A later analysis associated 15,000 to 20,000 TCR beta sequences with specific HLA alleles at a false discovery rate of 0.05. The classifier was reported to diagnose cytomegalovirus status with high specificity and sensitivity in both the original and validation cohorts. The earlier analysis of fewer than 750 of the donors excluded around 17 rarely observed V segments, including chromosome 9 orphons, because counts were too low. The only immune exposure information available for the cohort was CMV serostatus. The cohort was sequenced for TCR beta chains only, and without alpha or paired-chain data the features that could be detected were limited. In a later genetic analysis, fewer N-insertions in productive TCRs were reported among donors in an Asian-associated ancestry cluster than the 666-donor mean. Sequencing depth was assumed to be roughly uniform across donors in the presence/absence analyses, though that assumption may not hold. In a later analysis, several top co-occurrence clusters were reported to appear linked to parvovirus B19, influenza, CMV and Epstein-Barr virus. Most CMV-associated TCR beta chains appeared to be HLA-restricted in a later analysis, and the HLA associations seemed to be driven largely by CMV exposure. Assigning TCR associations to individual alleles was difficult when HLA alleles, especially DR and DQ, strongly co-occurred.

The cysteine opens and the phenylalanine closes a CDR3 of 14 amino acids. Only the CDR3 DNA stays, 42 bases, in frame from base 1. The V and J ends are trimmed by 4 bases and 2 bases, leaving 6 bases between them. Looking up the germline V gene (reference sequence) yields CDR1 PRHDT and CDR2 FYEKMQ. The cohort comprised some 700 healthy bone marrow donors. At the time of sampling, all cohort members were nominally healthy, though unrecorded immune exposures were likely present. The donor tested CMV seropositive and was one of the 289 seropositive cohort members. A peripheral blood sample was collected from each donor, and TCR beta sequencing was performed on peripheral blood mononuclear cells. The Qiagen DNeasy Blood Extraction Kit was used to extract genomic DNA from the blood cell samples. Details on this clone: The specificity of this receptor is unknown. The input lacks base qualities; no much larger clone sits a single base away.

Receptors were amplified or captured by the immunoSEQ multiplex PCR assay. For the multiplex PCR, a mixture combining 60 forward primers for TCR Vbeta segments and 13 reverse primers for TCR Jbeta segments was used. A multiplex PCR assay on genomic DNA amplified the CDR3 region of rearranged TCR beta genes. The Illumina HiSeq System was used to sequence the amplified TCR beta libraries as 87-base-pair reads. The study's own analysis went as follows. A later analysis tallied approximately 87 million unique TCR beta chains across the 700 or so repertoires, and around 10 million of those chains were shared by two or more donors. Raw reads were error-corrected and collapsed into unique sequences by a nearest-neighbor algorithm in which closely related sequences were merged to remove PCR and sequencing errors. CDR3 sequences were aligned to IMGT reference sequences to assign V, D and J gene segments. For a sequence to be retained, a match of at least six nucleotides was required to both a V gene segment and a J gene segment. A rearrangement was called productive if the CDR3 had no stop codons and remained in frame with V and J, and every other rearrangement was called non-productive. CDR3 was defined according to IMGT convention as the region running from the second conserved V-encoded cysteine to the conserved J-encoded phenylalanine. In an earlier analysis of roughly 580 of the donors, sequences lacking an unambiguous match to a single V gene segment were excluded. In an earlier analysis of almost 600 of the donors, a V segment was called functional when productive rearrangements were above 56.7%, and segregating when the standard deviation between donors exceeded 5%. A statistical classification framework was built for diagnosing cytomegalovirus status from the catalog of TCR beta chain sequences. In a later analysis, V and J genes were assigned by comparing TCR nucleotide sequences against IMGT/GENE-DB human TR gene sequences. A later analysis assigned CDR3 sequences and most-parsimonious VDJ recombination scenarios with the TCRdist pipeline. A later analysis defined each TCR beta chain by its CDR3 amino acid sequence plus V-gene family, and excluded reads lacking a unique V-gene family. A later analysis removed over 500 highly shared, low-generation-probability nucleotide sequences to deal with suspected cross-contamination and a sequencing artifact. For each public chain, a later analysis derived a clonal expansion index from normalized ranks of inferred template counts within each repertoire. A later analysis computed generation probabilities with a VDJ recombination model fitted to out-of-frame rearrangements, and checked the results against IGoR. Hypergeometric tests were used in a later analysis to score TCR-TCR, TCR-HLA and TCR-CMV co-occurrence, with a repertoire-size bias correction applied to the TCR pairs. In a later analysis, false discovery rates were estimated by permuting HLA or CMV assignments 20 times. In a later analysis, co-occurring TCRs were grouped using DBSCAN, and TCRdist sequence similarity was added for clustering within HLA-allele-positive subsets. Repertoires with fewer than 30,000 or more than 120,000 public chains, plus five repertoires with anomalous nucleotide sharing, were excluded from co-occurrence clustering. TCRdb took over this immuneACCESS table, retaining in-frame rearrangements with V and J assigned. Such tables are incomplete; in checked studies, under half of the missing clones stem from an unresolved V gene, and the remainder is unexplained. V and J calls and clone size are those listed in that table; D and trimming were worked out from the DNA. Recorded for this sample are approximately 180,000 clones; just under 80% of them occurred a single time. Roughly 13% of the sample comes from the top ten.

The chain is made from TRBV13 and TRBJ2-6; confidence is insufficient to name the D gene. The clonotype comes from a woman in her forties or fifties in good health and CMV-seropositive. Sequenced sample: PBMCs. The CDR3 region: CASSSLTGANVLTF. The sequence in DNA is TGTGCCAGCAGCTCCCTTACTGGGGCCAACGTCCTGACTTTC.